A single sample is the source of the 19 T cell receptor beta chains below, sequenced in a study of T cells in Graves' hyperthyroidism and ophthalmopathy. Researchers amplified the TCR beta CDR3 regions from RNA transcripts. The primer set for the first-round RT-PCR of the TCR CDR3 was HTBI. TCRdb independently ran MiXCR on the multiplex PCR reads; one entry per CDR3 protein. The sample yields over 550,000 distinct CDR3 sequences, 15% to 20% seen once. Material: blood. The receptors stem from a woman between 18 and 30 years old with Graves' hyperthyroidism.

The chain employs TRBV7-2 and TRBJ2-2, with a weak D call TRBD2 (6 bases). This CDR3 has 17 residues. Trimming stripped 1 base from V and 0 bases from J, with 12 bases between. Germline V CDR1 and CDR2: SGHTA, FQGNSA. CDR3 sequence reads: CASSLVGGQTNTGELFF. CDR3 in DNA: TGTGCCAGCAGCTTAGTGGGAGGACAAACGAACACCGGGGAGCTGTTTTTT.

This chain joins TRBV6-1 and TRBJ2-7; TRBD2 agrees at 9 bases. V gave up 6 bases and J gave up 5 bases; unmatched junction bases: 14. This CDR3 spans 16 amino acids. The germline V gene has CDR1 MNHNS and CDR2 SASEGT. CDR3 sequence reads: CASSRGPLAGVNEQYF. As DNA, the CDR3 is TGTGCCAGCAGCCGCGGCCCTTTAGCGGGAGTGAACGAGCAGTACTTC.

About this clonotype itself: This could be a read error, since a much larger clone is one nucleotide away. The CDR3 loop reads CAGKIRLAGGGNEQFF. The CDR3 region has the DNA TGTGCCGGCAAAATACGACTAGCGGGAGGGGGAAATGAGCAGTTCTTC. This rearrangement joins TRBV12-3 or TRBV12-4 to TRBJ2-1, with 14 bases identical to TRBD2. The CDR3 loop spans 16 amino acids. Trimming cost V 11 bases and J 7 bases; bases outside gene matches: 13.

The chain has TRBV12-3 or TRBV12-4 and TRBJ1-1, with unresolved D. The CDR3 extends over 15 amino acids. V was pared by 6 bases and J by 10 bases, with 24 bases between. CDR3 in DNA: TGTGCCAGCAGGCATTCATCTCAATCCCCCGCCTTAGCTTTCTTT. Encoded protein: CASRHSSQSPALAFF.

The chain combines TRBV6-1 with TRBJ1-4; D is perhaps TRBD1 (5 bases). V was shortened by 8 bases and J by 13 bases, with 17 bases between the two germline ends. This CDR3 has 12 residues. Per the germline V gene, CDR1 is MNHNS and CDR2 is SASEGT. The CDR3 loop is CASWGSNERLFF. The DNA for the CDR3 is TGTGCCAGCTGGGGGTCTAATGAGAGACTGTTTTTT.

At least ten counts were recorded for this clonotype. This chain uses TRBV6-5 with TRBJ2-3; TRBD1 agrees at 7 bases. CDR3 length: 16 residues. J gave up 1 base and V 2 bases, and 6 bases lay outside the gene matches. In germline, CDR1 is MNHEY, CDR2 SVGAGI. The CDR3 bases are TGTGCCAGCAGTTACAAGGGGGCCTATGGCACAGATACGCAGTATTTT. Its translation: CASSYKGAYGTDTQYF.

The CDR3, as DNA: TGTGCCAGCAGCCCCGGGCCCAACACAGATACGCAGTATTTT. The encoded protein is CASSPGPNTDTQYF. This chain connects TRBV27 to TRBJ2-3; D gene uncertain. V lost 6 bases, J lost 2 bases, and 12 bases lay in between. The CDR3 length is 14 residues. CDR1 MNHEY and CDR2 SMNVEV come from the germline V gene (reference sequence).

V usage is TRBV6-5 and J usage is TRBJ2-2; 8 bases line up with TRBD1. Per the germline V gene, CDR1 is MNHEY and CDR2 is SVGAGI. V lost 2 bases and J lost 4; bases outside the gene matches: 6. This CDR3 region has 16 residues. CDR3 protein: CASSYRFRGPTGELFF. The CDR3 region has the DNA TGTGCCAGCAGTTACCGGTTCAGGGGGCCCACCGGGGAGCTGTTTTTT.

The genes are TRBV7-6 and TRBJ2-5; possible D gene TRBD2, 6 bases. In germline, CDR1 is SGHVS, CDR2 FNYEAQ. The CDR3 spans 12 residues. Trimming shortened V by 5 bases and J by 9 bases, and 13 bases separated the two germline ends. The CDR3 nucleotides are TGTGCCAGCAGCCCGACTAGAAGGCCCCAGTACTTC. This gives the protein CASSPTRRPQYF. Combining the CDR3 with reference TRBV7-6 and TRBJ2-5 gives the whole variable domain GAGVSQSPRYKVTKRGQDVALRCDPISGHVSLYWYRQALGQGPEFLTYFNYEAQQDKSGLPNDRFSAERPEGSISTLTIQRTEQRDSAMYRCASSPTRRPQYFGPGTRLLVL.

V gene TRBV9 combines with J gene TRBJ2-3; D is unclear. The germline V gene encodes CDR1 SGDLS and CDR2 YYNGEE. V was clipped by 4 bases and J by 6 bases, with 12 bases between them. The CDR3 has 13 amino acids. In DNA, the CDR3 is TGTGCCAGCAGCACCGGAGCCCTCGATACGCAGTATTTT. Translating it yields CASSTGALDTQYF.

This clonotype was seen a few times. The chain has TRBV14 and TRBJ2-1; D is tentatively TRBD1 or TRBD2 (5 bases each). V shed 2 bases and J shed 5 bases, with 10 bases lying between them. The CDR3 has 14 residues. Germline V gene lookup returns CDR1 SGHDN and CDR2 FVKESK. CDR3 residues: CASSQRDPDNEQFF. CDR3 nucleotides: TGTGCCAGCAGCCAACGGGACCCAGACAATGAGCAGTTCTTC.

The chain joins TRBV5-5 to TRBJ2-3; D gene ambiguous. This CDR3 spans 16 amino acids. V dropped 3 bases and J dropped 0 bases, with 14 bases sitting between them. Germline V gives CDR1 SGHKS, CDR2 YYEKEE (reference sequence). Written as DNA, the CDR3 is TGTGCCAGCAGCTCTCTGGCACCAGGTAGCACAGATACGCAGTATTTT. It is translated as CASSSLAPGSTDTQYF.

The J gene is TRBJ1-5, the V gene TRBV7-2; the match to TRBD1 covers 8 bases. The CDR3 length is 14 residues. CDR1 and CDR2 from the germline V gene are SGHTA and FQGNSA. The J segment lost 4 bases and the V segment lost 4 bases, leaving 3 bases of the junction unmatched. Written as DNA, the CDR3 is TGTGCCAGCAGCTACAGGGGGACTAATCAGCCCCAGCATTTT. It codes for CASSYRGTNQPQHF. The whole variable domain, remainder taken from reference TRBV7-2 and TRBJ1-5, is GAGVSQSPSNKVTEKGKDVELRCDPISGHTALYWYRQSLGQGLEFLIYFQGNSAPDKSGLPSDRFSAERTGGSVSTLTIQRTQQEDSAVYLCASSYRGTNQPQHFGDGTRLSIL.

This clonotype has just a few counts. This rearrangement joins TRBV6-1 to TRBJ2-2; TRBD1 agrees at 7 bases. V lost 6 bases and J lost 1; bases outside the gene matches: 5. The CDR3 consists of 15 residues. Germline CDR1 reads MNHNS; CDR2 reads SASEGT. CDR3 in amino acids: CASRTGQLNTGELFF. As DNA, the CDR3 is TGTGCCAGCAGAACGGGACAGTTGAACACCGGGGAGCTGTTTTTT.

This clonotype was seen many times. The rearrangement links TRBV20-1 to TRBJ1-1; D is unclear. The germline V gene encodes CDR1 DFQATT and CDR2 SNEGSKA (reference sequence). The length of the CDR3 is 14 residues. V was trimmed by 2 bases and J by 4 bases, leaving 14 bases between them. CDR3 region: CSARPGASGTEAFF. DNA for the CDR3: TGCAGTGCTAGACCGGGCGCGAGCGGCACTGAAGCTTTCTTT.

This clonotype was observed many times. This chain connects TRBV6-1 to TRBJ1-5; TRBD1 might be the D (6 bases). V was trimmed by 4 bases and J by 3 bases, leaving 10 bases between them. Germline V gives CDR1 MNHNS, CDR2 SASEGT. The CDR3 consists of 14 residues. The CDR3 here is CASSGTVFNQPQHF. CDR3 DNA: TGTGCCAGCAGTGGGACAGTCTTCAATCAGCCCCAGCATTTT.

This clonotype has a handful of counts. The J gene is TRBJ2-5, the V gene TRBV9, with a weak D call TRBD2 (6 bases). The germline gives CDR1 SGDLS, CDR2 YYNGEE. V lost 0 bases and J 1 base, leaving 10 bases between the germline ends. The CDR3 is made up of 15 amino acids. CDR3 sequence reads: CASSVGPGGQETQYF. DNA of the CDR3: TGTGCCAGCAGCGTAGGCCCCGGGGGCCAAGAGACCCAGTACTTC.

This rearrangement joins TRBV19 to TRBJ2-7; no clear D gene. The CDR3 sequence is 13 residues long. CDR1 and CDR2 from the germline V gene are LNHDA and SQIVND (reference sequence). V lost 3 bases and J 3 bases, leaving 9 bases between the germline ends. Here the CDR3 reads CASSIVGSYEQYF. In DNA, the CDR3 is TGTGCCAGTAGTATCGTCGGAAGCTACGAGCAGTACTTC.

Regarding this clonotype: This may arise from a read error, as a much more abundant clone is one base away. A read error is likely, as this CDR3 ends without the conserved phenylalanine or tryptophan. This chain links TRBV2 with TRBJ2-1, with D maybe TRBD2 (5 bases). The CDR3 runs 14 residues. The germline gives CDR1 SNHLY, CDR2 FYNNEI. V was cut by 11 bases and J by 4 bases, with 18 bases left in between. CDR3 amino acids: CASTPDGEYNEQFL. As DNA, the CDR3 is TGTGCCTCCACACCGGACGGGGAATACAATGAGCAGTTCCTC.